The next 25 T cell receptor beta chains were all read from a single sample in a study of vaccination and CD4 T cells after COVID-19. The Oncomine TCR Beta short-read assay sequenced DNA from cultured CD4+ T cells. One entry per CDR3 protein, called by TCRdb with MiXCR from the PCR reads. In the table there are about 9,100 distinct CDR3 sequences, about three fifths of which are singletons. No antigen is known for these receptors. Treatment of the sample: approximately nine-day PBMC culture with coronavirus spike peptide pools or control peptides (ViraFEST assay). The sample in question was cultured CD4+ T cells from blood, obtained after SARS-CoV-2 vaccination. The receptors originated from a human donor with COVID-19.

This clonotype was seen only once. The chain joins TRBV6-1 to TRBJ2-7, with 11 bases that match TRBD1. This CDR3 has 13 amino acids. Trimming cost V 11 bases and J 6 bases; bases outside gene matches: 9. CDR1 and CDR2 from the germline V gene are MNHNS and SASEGT. The CDR3 DNA sequence: TGTGCCGGAAAGGGACAGGGGGTAAGCGAGCAGTACTTC. As protein: CAGKGQGVSEQYF.

This clonotype was seen only once. The V and J genes are TRBV27 and TRBJ2-7; a weak D match, TRBD1 (6 bases). The V and J ends lost 5 bases and 2 bases respectively, with 19 bases between them. CDR1 MNHEY and CDR2 SMNVEV come from the germline V gene (reference sequence). The CDR3 has 16 amino acids. The CDR3 region is CASSRLPQGCTYEQYF. CDR3 nucleotide sequence: TGTGCCAGCAGTCGCCTCCCGCAGGGGTGCACCTACGAGCAGTACTTC.

The genes are TRBV6-5 and TRBJ2-1; 7 nucleotides agree with TRBD1. Germline V lookup: CDR1 MNHEY, CDR2 SVGAGI. The CDR3 has 14 residues. Unmatched junction bases numbered 3, after V lost 2 bases and J lost 5 bases. Written as DNA, the CDR3 is TGTGCCAGCAGTTACCCGGACAGGAACAATGAGCAGTTCTTC. Translated: CASSYPDRNNEQFF.

The V gene is TRBV20-1, the J gene TRBJ1-1; D not certain. V lost 1 base to trimming and J lost 0 bases, with 18 bases between them. Germline assignment: CDR1 DFQATT and CDR2 SNEGSKA (reference sequence). This CDR3 contains 17 residues. The CDR3 sequence: CSARVERPGGMNTEAFF. DNA for the CDR3: TGCAGTGCTAGAGTAGAGAGGCCCGGCGGCATGAACACTGAAGCTTTCTTT.

The chain has TRBV6-1 and TRBJ2-5, with 7 bases that match TRBD1. Germline CDR1 MNHNS, CDR2 SASEGT. The CDR3 totals 16 residues. V lost 4 bases, J lost 2 bases, and 10 bases stayed unmatched. In nucleotides, the CDR3 is TGTGCCAGCAGTGCCCTACGGGACAGAGGTCAAGAGACCCAGTACTTC. Protein product: CASSALRDRGQETQYF.

V and J are TRBV20-1 and TRBJ2-7, with D perhaps given as TRBD1 or TRBD2 (5 bases each). V lost 5 bases to trimming and J lost 8 bases, with 13 bases between them. The CDR3 is made up of 11 amino acids. In germline, CDR1 is DFQATT, CDR2 SNEGSKA (reference sequence). The CDR3 DNA is TGCAGTGCTCCTCAGGGAGAACAGCAGTACTTC. It specifies CSAPQGEQQYF.

This clonotype was found a few times. This chain links TRBV6-1 with TRBJ1-1, with a weak D call TRBD1 (5 bases). The CDR3 sequence is 14 residues long. Germline values: CDR1 MNHNS, CDR2 SASEGT. Between the trimmed V and J ends, which lost 7 bases and 2 bases, there was a span of 14 bases. The CDR3 reads CASTDLGANTEAFF. Written as DNA, the CDR3 is TGTGCCAGCACTGATTTAGGGGCTAACACTGAAGCTTTCTTT.

This chain joins TRBV6-1 and TRBJ1-2; the D is unclear. The germline V gene has CDR1 MNHNS and CDR2 SASEGT. With 3 bases removed from V and 8 bases from J, the gap between germline ends came to 7 bases. This CDR3 has 11 residues. CDR3 nucleotides: TGTGCCAGCAGTGATGCGGAGGGCTACACCTTC. This codes for CASSDAEGYTF.

This clonotype was seen only a few times. This chain connects TRBV20-1 to TRBJ1-5, with TRBD1 as a possible D gene (6 bases). Germline V gene sequence: CDR1 DFQATT, CDR2 SNEGSKA (reference sequence). This CDR3 spans 14 amino acids. V was clipped by 0 bases and J by 6 bases, with 12 bases between them. DNA for the CDR3: TGCAGTGCTAGAGATCGGGGGGCGACTCAGCCCCAGCATTTT. Amino acid sequence: CSARDRGATQPQHF.

The chain has TRBV27 and TRBJ1-1; D is uncertain. Trimming removed 3 bases at V and 1 base at J, with 9 bases between. The CDR3 totals 14 residues. Germline CDR1 and CDR2: MNHEY and SMNVEV (reference sequence). CDR3 sequence (DNA): TGTGCCAGCAGTTTCCGGGATAAGAACACTGAAGCTTTCTTT. Translated, it gives CASSFRDKNTEAFF.

This clonotype was picked up one time. The rearrangement joins TRBV7-2 to TRBJ1-1; possibly TRBD1 for D (6 bases). From germline, CDR1 is SGHTA and CDR2 FQGNSA. Trimming removed 1 base from V and 8 bases from J, with 14 bases in between. CDR3 length: 14 residues. The CDR3, as DNA: TGTGCCAGCAGCTTAGAGCTGGGGGGCTACGAAGCTTTCTTT. Translating gives CASSLELGGYEAFF.

This clonotype ranks as large. This chain links TRBV24-1 with TRBJ1-5; 7 nucleotides match TRBD1. The CDR3 runs 16 residues. Germline trimming cut 3 bases from V and 5 bases from J; bases unmatched to any gene: 9. The germline V gene has CDR1 KGHDR and CDR2 SFDVKD. CDR3 region: CATSDPRQGDYQPQHF. The CDR3 nucleotides read TGTGCCACCAGTGATCCCAGGCAGGGGGACTATCAGCCCCAGCATTTT.

CDR3 protein: CASSETGSNQPQHF. Written as DNA, the CDR3 is TGTGCCAGCAGTGAGACAGGGTCCAATCAGCCCCAGCATTTT. The chain couples TRBV12-3 or TRBV12-4 to TRBJ1-5, with 7 bases fitting TRBD1. The CDR3 spans 14 residues. V gave up 5 bases and J gave up 3 bases; unmatched junction bases: 4.

As for this clonotype: One base away lies a much larger clone, so this may be a sequencing read error. CDR3: CSTRSPDDGNYGYTF. The CDR3 region has the DNA TGCAGTACTAGATCCCCCGATGACGGGAACTATGGCTACACCTTC. The rearrangement links TRBV20-1 to TRBJ1-2; no firm D call. This CDR3 spans 15 amino acids. Germline CDR1 and CDR2: DFQATT and SNEGSKA (reference sequence).

The chain employs TRBV7-2 and TRBJ1-5; D perhaps matches TRBD1 (5 bases). Between the trimmed V and J ends, which lost 2 bases and 4 bases, there was a span of 6 bases. The CDR3 is made up of 13 amino acids. CDR1 and CDR2 from the germline V gene are SGHTA and FQGNSA. The CDR3 here is CASSLRGNQPQHF. The CDR3 DNA follows: TGTGCCAGCAGCTTAAGGGGTAATCAGCCCCAGCATTTT.

This clonotype came up once. The chain couples TRBV6-2 or TRBV6-3 to TRBJ2-7, with D uncertain. This CDR3 region has 14 residues. Trimming shortened V by 2 bases and J by 3 bases, and 11 bases separated the two germline ends. Germline V gene data show CDR1 as MNHEY and CDR2 as SVGEGT. This CDR3 reads CASSYAFGVYEQYF. As DNA, the CDR3 is TGTGCCAGCAGTTACGCCTTCGGAGTCTACGAGCAGTACTTC.

This clonotype came up once. The chain joins TRBV7-9 to TRBJ2-1; D might be TRBD1 (5 bases). The V gene's germline CDR1 is SEHNR and CDR2 FQNEAQ (reference sequence). Trimming shortened V by 1 base and J by 8 bases, and 9 bases separated the two germline ends. This CDR3 is built from 13 residues. CDR3 bases: TGTGCCAGCAGCTTAGAGGTCAGGGATGAGCAGTTCTTC. This gives the protein CASSLEVRDEQFF.

The chain links TRBV20-1 to TRBJ1-5, with D maybe TRBD1 (5 bases). Germline V gene data show CDR1 as DFQATT and CDR2 as SNEGSKA (reference sequence). The CDR3 extends over 17 amino acids. Trimming removed 0 bases at V and 2 bases at J, with 17 bases between. The CDR3, as DNA: TGCAGTGCTAGAGATCGGATTATGGGGCAGGGCAATCAGCCCCAGCATTTT. Amino acids: CSARDRIMGQGNQPQHF.

To note about this clonotype: Its ends do not fully match the called genes, so a read error is possible. V gene TRBV5-3 combines with J gene TRBJ1-4; D unclear. TRBV5-3 has ORF status, its function being uncertain. The CDR3 consists of 13 residues. CDR3 amino acids: CASSFPTREKLFF. The CDR3 DNA is TGTGCCAGCAGCTTCCCCACGCGAGAGAAACTGTTTTTT.

This clonotype was observed a few times. The chain carries TRBV7-6 and TRBJ1-5; 8 bases are a match to TRBD1. V shed 4 bases and J 7 bases; nucleotides not matched to a gene: 9. The CDR3 runs to 15 residues. The germline CDR1 and CDR2 sequences are SGHVS and FNYEAQ. CDR3 bases: TGTGCCAGCAGCTCCGGACAGGGATGGGGGCAGCCCCAGCATTTT. Residues: CASSSGQGWGQPQHF.

The V gene is TRBV6-1, the J gene TRBJ1-1, with D hard to call. CDR3 size: 13 residues. Germline V gives CDR1 MNHNS, CDR2 SASEGT. V gave up 8 bases and J gave up 5 bases, with 15 bases separating them. CDR3 in DNA: TGTGCCAGCCCCCAGACGGCGGGGACTGAAGCTTTCTTT. The encoded protein is CASPQTAGTEAFF.

This chain joins TRBV9 and TRBJ2-7; D gene unclear. Germline V gene lookup returns CDR1 SGDLS and CDR2 YYNGEE. This CDR3 is built from 14 residues. The V end was cut by 3 bases, the J end by 2 bases, with 12 bases between. The CDR3 DNA sequence: TGTGCCAGCAGCGCCAACAGTTTGGCCTACGAGCAGTACTTC. Translated: CASSANSLAYEQYF.

The rearrangement links TRBV7-9 to TRBJ2-2; D possibly corresponds to TRBD1 (5 bases). CDR1 and CDR2 (germline): SEHNR, FQNEAQ (reference sequence). The V gene lost 5 bases and the J gene lost 3 bases, with 16 bases spanning the gap. This CDR3 has 16 amino acids. CDR3 protein: CASSLVPTGDTGELFF. Written as DNA, the CDR3 is TGTGCCAGCAGCCTCGTGCCCACAGGAGACACCGGGGAGCTGTTTTTT.

This clonotype has just a few counts. CDR3 coding DNA: TGTGCCAGCAGCCAACGGCTCACGGGCACCGGGGAGCTGTTTTTT. Its protein product is CASSQRLTGTGELFF. The chain carries TRBV14 and TRBJ2-2, with D hard to call. Germline assignment: CDR1 SGHDN and CDR2 FVKESK. The CDR3 runs 15 residues. V lost 2 bases, J lost 4 bases, and 11 bases lay in between.

This clonotype has just a few counts. The chain uses TRBV6-1 and TRBJ1-2; tentatively, D is TRBD1 (6 bases). This CDR3 contains 15 residues. Trimming took off 5 bases at V and 1 base at J, with 14 bases between the two ends. In germline, CDR1 is MNHNS, CDR2 SASEGT. The CDR3: CASSLDGGHNYGYTF. CDR3 coding DNA: TGTGCCAGCAGTCTGGACGGGGGACATAACTATGGCTACACCTTC.